These T cell receptor beta chains were read from a single sample in a study of CD8+ T cells in alopecia areata. The protocol was immunoSEQ multiplex PCR, while the TCRdb copy is restricted to in-frame clones and leaves out a portion. The sample has some 130,000 clones; around 53% are singletons. This material consisted of CD4+ T cells sorted from blood, taken at week 4, from a patient treated with tofacitinib. These receptors were taken from a human donor with alopecia areata. CDR3s include the opening cysteine and the closing phenylalanine or tryptophan. The order of the fields is D gene, J gene, clone size, V gene, CDR3 protein, CDR3 DNA. The D gene is left open where the match is weak. Clone size is shown for a subset of rows, as once, few, many or a class of expanded clone.

D: TRBD2; J: TRBJ2-3; size: NA; V: TRBV2; CDR3: CASKSGGTDTQYF; DNA: TGTGCCAGCAAGAGCGGGGGCACAGATACGCAGTATTTT
D: NA; J: TRBJ1-1; size: NA; V: TRBV30; CDR3: CAAGGLAKTEAFF; DNA: TGTGCCGCCGGGGGACTGGCCAAAACTGAAGCTTTCTTT
D: NA; J: TRBJ2-7; size: NA; V: TRBV7-2; CDR3: CASSSPNRVTDF; DNA: TGTGCCAGCAGCTCCCCCAACAGGGTCACGGACTTC
D: NA; J: TRBJ2-5; size: NA; V: TRBV30; CDR3: CAWIPTIYQETQYF; DNA: TGTGCCTGGATCCCGACCATATACCAAGAGACCCAGTACTTC
D: NA; J: TRBJ2-7; size: few; V: TRBV28; CDR3: CASSRGQNEQYF; DNA: TGTGCCAGCAGTAGGGGACAAAACGAGCAGTACTTC
D: NA; J: TRBJ1-5; size: NA; V: TRBV27; CDR3: CASSLIGTGQPQHF; DNA: TGTGCCAGCAGTTTAATAGGGACGGGACAGCCCCAGCATTTT
D: TRBD1; J: TRBJ2-6; size: NA; V: TRBV30; CDR3: CAWSVIQGSGANVLTF; DNA: TGTGCCTGGAGTGTAATACAGGGGTCTGGGGCCAACGTCCTGACTTTC
D: NA; J: TRBJ1-2; size: once; V: TRBV30; CDR3: CASTSTGARVAGYTF; DNA: TGTGCCTCAACCTCAACCGGGGCCAGGGTGGCTGGCTACACCTTC
D: NA; J: TRBJ2-5; size: NA; V: TRBV6-5; CDR3: CASRPQMGETQYF; DNA: TGTGCCAGCAGGCCTCAAATGGGTGAGACCCAGTACTTC
D: NA; J: TRBJ2-1; size: NA; V: TRBV29-1; CDR3: CSVEMWVQGSYNEQFF; DNA: TGCAGCGTTGAGATGTGGGTACAGGGCTCCTACAATGAGCAGTTCTTC
D: NA; J: TRBJ1-1; size: NA; V: TRBV29-1; CDR3: CSVKDTEAFF; DNA: TGCAGCGTTAAGGACACTGAAGCTTTCTTT
D: NA; J: TRBJ2-1; size: NA; V: TRBV13; CDR3: CASSSLDFNEQFF; DNA: TGTGCCAGCAGCTCCCTGGACTTCAATGAGCAGTTCTTC
D: NA; J: TRBJ2-2; size: NA; V: TRBV23-1; CDR3: CASSQSPHTGELFF; DNA: TGCGCCAGCAGTCAATCCCCCCACACCGGGGAGCTGTTTTTT
D: TRBD2; J: TRBJ2-1; size: few; V: TRBV5-1; CDR3: CASSLGGSSYNEQFF; DNA: TGCGCCAGCAGCTTGGGCGGGAGCTCCTACAATGAGCAGTTCTTC
D: TRBD1; J: TRBJ1-2; size: NA; V: TRBV30; CDR3: CAWSAWDRNYTF; DNA: TGTGCCTGGAGTGCCTGGGACAGGAACTACACCTTC
D: TRBD2; J: TRBJ2-3; size: NA; V: TRBV30; CDR3: CAWSGASGLWGTQYF; DNA: TGTGCCTGGAGTGGGGCTAGCGGGCTCTGGGGTACGCAGTATTTT
D: TRBD1; J: TRBJ2-5; size: NA; V: TRBV7-3; CDR3: CASSPGQAAQETQYF; DNA: TGTGCCAGCAGTCCTGGACAGGCAGCCCAAGAGACCCAGTACTTC
D: NA; J: TRBJ1-2; size: few; V: TRBV30; CDR3: CAWIQPRGYTF; DNA: TGTGCCTGGATTCAGCCTCGCGGCTACACCTTC
D: NA; J: TRBJ1-2; size: once; V: TRBV5-1; CDR3: CASSPTPSGVYGYTF; DNA: TGCGCCAGCAGCCCCACCCCTAGCGGGGTCTATGGCTACACCTTC
D: TRBD1; J: TRBJ1-5; size: NA; V: TRBV19; CDR3: CASSEDRGQPQHF; DNA: TGTGCCAGTTCGGAGGACAGGGGTCAGCCCCAGCATTTT
D: TRBD2; J: TRBJ2-7; size: NA; V: TRBV29-1; CDR3: CSVVSTSGKYEQYF; DNA: TGCAGCGTCGTCTCGACTAGCGGGAAGTACGAGCAGTACTTC
D: TRBD1; J: TRBJ2-7; size: NA; V: TRBV23-1; CDR3: CASETTGATYEQYF; DNA: TGCGCCAGCGAAACGACAGGGGCTACCTACGAGCAGTACTTC
D: NA; J: TRBJ2-6; size: NA; V: TRBV6-5; CDR3: CASRARQSGANVLTF; DNA: TGTGCCAGCAGAGCCAGACAGTCTGGGGCCAACGTCCTGACTTTC
D: NA; J: TRBJ2-7; size: NA; V: TRBV18; CDR3: CASSPIGGYEQYF; DNA: TGTGCCAGCTCACCCATTGGAGGCTACGAGCAGTACTTC
D: NA; J: TRBJ2-5; size: NA; V: TRBV9; CDR3: CASSSRLVGVETQYF; DNA: TGTGCCAGCAGCTCAAGACTAGTAGGCGTGGAGACCCAGTACTTC
D: TRBD1; J: TRBJ1-2; size: NA; V: TRBV5-1; CDR3: CASSPTGTGDYGYTF; DNA: TGCGCCAGCAGCCCCACCGGGACAGGGGATTATGGCTACACCTTC
D: NA; J: TRBJ1-6; size: NA; V: TRBV14; CDR3: CASSQGRPNSPLHF; DNA: TGTGCCAGCAGCCAAGGTCGGCCTAATTCACCCCTCCACTTT
D: TRBD1; J: TRBJ2-7; size: NA; V: TRBV5-1; CDR3: CASSQGQGHEQYF; DNA: TGCGCCAGCAGCCAGGGACAGGGTCACGAGCAGTACTTC
D: NA; J: TRBJ1-5; size: NA; V: TRBV30; CDR3: CAWGLAGGHQPQHF; DNA: TGTGCCTGGGGACTAGCGGGAGGGCATCAGCCCCAGCATTTT
D: TRBD1; J: TRBJ2-2; size: NA; V: TRBV27; CDR3: CASSPRTLQGVTGELFF; DNA: TGTGCCAGCAGCCCCCGAACCCTCCAGGGGGTGACCGGGGAGCTGTTTTTT
D: NA; J: TRBJ1-1; size: NA; V: TRBV5-1; CDR3: CASSFGLRRDLNTEAFF; DNA: TGCGCCAGCAGCTTCGGTCTTCGGCGGGACCTGAACACTGAAGCTTTCTTT
D: NA; J: TRBJ1-5; size: NA; V: TRBV6-6; CDR3: CASSYGQTQPQHF; DNA: TGTGCCAGCAGTTATGGACAGACTCAGCCCCAGCATTTT
D: NA; J: TRBJ2-1; size: few; V: TRBV4-1; CDR3: CASSPLGVYNEQFF; DNA: TGCGCCAGCAGCCCCCTTGGGGTCTACAATGAGCAGTTCTTC